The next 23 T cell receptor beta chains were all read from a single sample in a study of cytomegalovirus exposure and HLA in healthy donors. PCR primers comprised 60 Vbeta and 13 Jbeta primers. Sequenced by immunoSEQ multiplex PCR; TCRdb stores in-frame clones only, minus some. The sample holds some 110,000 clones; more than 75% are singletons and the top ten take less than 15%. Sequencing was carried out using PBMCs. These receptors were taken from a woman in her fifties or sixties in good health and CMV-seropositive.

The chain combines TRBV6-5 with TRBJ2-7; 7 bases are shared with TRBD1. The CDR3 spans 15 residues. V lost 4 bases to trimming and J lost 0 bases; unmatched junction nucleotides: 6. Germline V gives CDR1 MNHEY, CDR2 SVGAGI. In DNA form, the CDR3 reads TGTGCCAGCAGTTCACTCAGGGGGTTCTCCTACGAGCAGTACTTC. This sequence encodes CASSSLRGFSYEQYF.

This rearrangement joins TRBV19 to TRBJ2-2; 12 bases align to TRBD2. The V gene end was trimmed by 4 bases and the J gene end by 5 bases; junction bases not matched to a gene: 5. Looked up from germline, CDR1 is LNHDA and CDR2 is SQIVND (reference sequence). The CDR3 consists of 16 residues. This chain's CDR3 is CASSTRTSGVTGELFF. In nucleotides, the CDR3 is TGTGCCAGTAGTACTCGGACTAGCGGGGTGACCGGGGAGCTGTTTTTT. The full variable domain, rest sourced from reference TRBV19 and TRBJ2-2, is DGGITQSPKYLFRKEGQNVTLSCEQNLNHDAMYWYRQDPGQGLRLIYYSQIVNDFQKGDIAEGYSVSREKKESFPLTVTSAQKNPTAFYLCASSTRTSGVTGELFFGEGSRLTVL.

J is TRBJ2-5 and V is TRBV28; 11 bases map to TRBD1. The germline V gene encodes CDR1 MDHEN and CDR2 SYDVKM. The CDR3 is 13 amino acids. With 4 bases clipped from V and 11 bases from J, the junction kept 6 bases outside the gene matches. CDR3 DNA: TGTGCCAGCAGTTCCGGACAGGGGGCTAAGCAGTACTTC. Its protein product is CASSSGQGAKQYF.

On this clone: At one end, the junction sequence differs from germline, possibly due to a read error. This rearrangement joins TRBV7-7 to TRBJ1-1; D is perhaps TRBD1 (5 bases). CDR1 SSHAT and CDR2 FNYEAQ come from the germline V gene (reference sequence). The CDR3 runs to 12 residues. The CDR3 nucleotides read TGTGCTAGCAACCGATGGGGGGCTGAAGCTTTCTTT. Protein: CASNRWGAEAFF.

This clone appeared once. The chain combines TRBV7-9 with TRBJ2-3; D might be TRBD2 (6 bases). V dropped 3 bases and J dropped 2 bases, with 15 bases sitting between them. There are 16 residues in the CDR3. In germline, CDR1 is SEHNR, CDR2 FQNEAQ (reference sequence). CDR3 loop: CASSFLRDFSTDTQYF. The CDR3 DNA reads TGTGCCAGCAGCTTTCTTCGGGACTTTTCCACAGATACGCAGTATTTT.

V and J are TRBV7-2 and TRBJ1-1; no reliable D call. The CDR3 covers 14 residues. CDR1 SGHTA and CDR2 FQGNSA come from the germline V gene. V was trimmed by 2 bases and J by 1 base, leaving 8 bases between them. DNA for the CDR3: TGTGCCAGCAGCTTAAACTCTCAGAACACTGAAGCTTTCTTT. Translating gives CASSLNSQNTEAFF.

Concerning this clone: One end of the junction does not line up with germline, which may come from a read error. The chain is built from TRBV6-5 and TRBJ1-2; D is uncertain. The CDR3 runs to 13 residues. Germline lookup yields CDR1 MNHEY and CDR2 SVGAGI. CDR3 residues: CASSYSPRLPSYF. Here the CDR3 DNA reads TGTGCCAGCAGTTATTCCCCCCGACTGCCGTCGTACTTC.

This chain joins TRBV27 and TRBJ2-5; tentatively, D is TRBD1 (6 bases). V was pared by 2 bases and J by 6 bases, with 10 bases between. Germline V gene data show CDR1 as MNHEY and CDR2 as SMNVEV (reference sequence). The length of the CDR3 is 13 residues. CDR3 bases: TGTGCCAGCAGTTTAAGAGGGGGTCAGACCCAGTACTTC. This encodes CASSLRGGQTQYF.

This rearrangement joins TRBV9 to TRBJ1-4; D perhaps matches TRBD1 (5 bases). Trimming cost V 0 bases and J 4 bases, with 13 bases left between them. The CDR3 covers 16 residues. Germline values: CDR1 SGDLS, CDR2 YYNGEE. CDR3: CASSVGSGSVNEKLFF. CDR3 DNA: TGTGCCAGCAGCGTAGGTTCAGGGTCGGTTAATGAAAAACTGTTTTTT.

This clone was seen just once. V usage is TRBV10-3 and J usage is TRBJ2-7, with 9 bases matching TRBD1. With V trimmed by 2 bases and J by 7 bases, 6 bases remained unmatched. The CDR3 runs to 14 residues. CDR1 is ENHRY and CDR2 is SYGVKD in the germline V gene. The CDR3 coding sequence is TGTGCCATCAGTGAGGGGGACAGGGTGAGGGAGCAGTACTTC. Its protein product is CAISEGDRVREQYF.

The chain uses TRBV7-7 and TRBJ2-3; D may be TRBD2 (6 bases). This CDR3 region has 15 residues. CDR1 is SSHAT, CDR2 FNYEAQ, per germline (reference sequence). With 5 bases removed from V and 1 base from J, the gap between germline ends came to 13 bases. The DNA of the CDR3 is TGTGCCAGCAGCCCCGGGAGAGAGGGCACAGATACGCAGTATTTT. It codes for CASSPGREGTDTQYF.

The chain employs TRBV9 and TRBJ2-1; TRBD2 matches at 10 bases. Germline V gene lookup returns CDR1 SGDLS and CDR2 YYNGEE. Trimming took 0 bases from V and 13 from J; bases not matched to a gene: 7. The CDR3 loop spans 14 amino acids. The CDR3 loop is CASSVEASGGRQFF. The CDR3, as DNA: TGTGCCAGCAGCGTAGAGGCTAGCGGGGGCCGACAGTTCTTC.

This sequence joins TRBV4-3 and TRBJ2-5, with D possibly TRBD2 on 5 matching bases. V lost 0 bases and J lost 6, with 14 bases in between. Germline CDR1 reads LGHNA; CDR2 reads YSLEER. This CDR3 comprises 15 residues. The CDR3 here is CASSQDRSGWKTQYF. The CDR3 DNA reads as TGCGCCAGCAGCCAAGATCGATCGGGGTGGAAGACCCAGTACTTC.

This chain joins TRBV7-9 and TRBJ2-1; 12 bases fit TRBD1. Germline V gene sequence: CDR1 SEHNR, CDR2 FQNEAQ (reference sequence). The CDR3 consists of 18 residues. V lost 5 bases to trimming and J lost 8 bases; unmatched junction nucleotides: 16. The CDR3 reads CASSPRGTGGGWGDEQFF. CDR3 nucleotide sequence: TGTGCCAGCAGCCCCCGAGGGACAGGGGGCGGATGGGGCGATGAGCAGTTCTTC.

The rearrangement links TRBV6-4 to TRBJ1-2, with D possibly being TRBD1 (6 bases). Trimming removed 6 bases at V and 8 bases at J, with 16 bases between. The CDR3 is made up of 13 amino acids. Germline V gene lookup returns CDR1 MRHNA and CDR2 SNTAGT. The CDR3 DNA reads TGTGCCAGCAGCCCCGAACAGGGAGTCGGCTACACCTTC. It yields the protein CASSPEQGVGYTF.

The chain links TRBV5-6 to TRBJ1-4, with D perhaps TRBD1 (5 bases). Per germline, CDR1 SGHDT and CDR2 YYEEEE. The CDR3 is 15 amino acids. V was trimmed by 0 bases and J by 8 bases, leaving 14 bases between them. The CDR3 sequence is CASSLVGDWAEKLFF. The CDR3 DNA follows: TGTGCCAGCAGCTTGGTGGGGGACTGGGCGGAAAAACTGTTTTTT.

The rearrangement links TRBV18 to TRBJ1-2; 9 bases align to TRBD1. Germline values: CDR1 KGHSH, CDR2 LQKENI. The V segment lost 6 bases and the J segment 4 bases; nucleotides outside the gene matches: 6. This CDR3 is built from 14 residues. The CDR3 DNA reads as TGTGCCAGCTCGGGACAGGGACCCAGCTATGGCTACACCTTC. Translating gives CASSGQGPSYGYTF.

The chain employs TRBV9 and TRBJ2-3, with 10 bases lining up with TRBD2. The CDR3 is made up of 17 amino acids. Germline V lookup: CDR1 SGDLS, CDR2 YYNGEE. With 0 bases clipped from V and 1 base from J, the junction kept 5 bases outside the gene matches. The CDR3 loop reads CASSVAYGLAGTDTQYF. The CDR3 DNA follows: TGTGCCAGCAGCGTAGCCTACGGACTAGCGGGCACAGATACGCAGTATTTT.

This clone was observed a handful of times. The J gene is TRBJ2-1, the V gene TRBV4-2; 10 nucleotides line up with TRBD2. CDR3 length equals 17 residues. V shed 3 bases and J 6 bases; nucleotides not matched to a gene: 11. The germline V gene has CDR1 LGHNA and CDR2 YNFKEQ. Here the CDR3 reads CASSQAAIAGGTNEQFF. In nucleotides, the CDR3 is TGTGCCAGCAGCCAGGCTGCGATAGCGGGGGGAACCAATGAGCAGTTCTTC.

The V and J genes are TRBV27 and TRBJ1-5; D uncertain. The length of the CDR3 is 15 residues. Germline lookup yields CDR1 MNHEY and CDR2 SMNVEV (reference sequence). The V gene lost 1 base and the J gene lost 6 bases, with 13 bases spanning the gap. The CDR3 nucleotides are TGTGCCAGCAGTTTATTCGGGGTTTCGGGTCAGCCCCAGCATTTT. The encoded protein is CASSLFGVSGQPQHF.

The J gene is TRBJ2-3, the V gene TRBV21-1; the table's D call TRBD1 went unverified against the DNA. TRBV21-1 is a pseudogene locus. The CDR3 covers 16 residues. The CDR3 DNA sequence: TGTGCCAGCAGCAACTCCCCCTGGCCCTTCACAGATACGCAGTATTTT. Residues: CASSNSPWPFTDTQYF.

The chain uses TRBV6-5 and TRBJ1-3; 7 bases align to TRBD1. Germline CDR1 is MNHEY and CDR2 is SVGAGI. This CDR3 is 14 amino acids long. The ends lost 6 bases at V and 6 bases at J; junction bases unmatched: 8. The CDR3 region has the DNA TGTGCCAGCAGACCCATGGGACAGACAAACACCATATATTTT. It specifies CASRPMGQTNTIYF.

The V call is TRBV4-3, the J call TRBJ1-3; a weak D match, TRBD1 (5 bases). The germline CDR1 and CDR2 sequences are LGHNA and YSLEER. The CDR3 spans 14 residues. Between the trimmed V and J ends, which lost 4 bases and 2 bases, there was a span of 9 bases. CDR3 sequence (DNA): TGCGCCAGCAGCCCCGGGGGTACTGGAAACACCATATATTTT. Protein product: CASSPGGTGNTIYF.